This TCR beta chain was documented in a study of control samples from healthy donors and cancer patients. TCRdb's copy holds only in-frame clones and misses some; the assay was immunoSEQ multiplex PCR. The repertoire holds about 110,000 clones, with 75% to 90% as singletons. Germline values: CDR1 GTSNPN, CDR2 SVGIG (reference sequence). V shed 0 bases and J shed 1 base, with 6 bases lying between them. The CDR3 runs to 13 residues. A remark on this clone: This specimen includes other DNA sequences encoding the same CDR3.

This TCR was recovered from a woman aged 50 to 65 in good health. Specimen: blood. This chain links TRBV30 with TRBJ1-1; possible D gene TRBD1, 6 bases. This CDR3 reads CAWSVQGNTEAFF. CDR3 sequence (DNA): TGTGCCTGGAGTGTACAGGGGAACACTGAAGCTTTCTTT.